This TCR beta chain emerged from a study of CD8 T cells in Susac syndrome. cDNA came from around 0.5 to 1 ug RNA primed by random hexamers. One entry per CDR3 protein, called by TCRdb with MiXCR from the immunoSEQ multiplex PCR reads. This sample yields 110,000 to 150,000 distinct CDR3 sequences, of which around 95% are seen a single time; 0.065% to 0.095% belongs to the top ten. Germline values: CDR1 SGHTA, CDR2 FQGNSA. The CDR3 runs 14 residues. V lost 3 bases to trimming and J lost 7 bases, with 13 bases between them. This chain connects TRBV7-2 to TRBJ2-1, with no clear D. The sequence was obtained from a human donor with Susac syndrome. Sequencing used CD4+ T cells from PBMCs. CDR3 DNA: TGTGCCAGCAGCTTCGCCACCTCTCGGAATGAGCAGTTCTTC. Translating it yields CASSFATSRNEQFF.